One sample yielded the 10 T cell receptor beta chains listed below, sequenced in a study of OX40 agonist ivuxolimab in advanced cancers. Generated by immunoSEQ multiplex PCR, the TCRdb table keeps only in-frame clones and is missing some. The data show approximately 110,000 clones, 85% to 95% seen once. This material consisted of CD4+ or CD8+ T cells sorted from blood, taken in a trial of the OX40 agonist ivuxolimab. These receptors came from an adult with an advanced solid tumor such as melanoma, head and neck, liver or kidney cancer.

This chain links TRBV5-4 with TRBJ1-2, with 12 bases matching TRBD1. The ends lost 5 bases at V and 4 bases at J; junction bases unmatched: 6. CDR3 length equals 15 residues. The V gene's germline CDR1 is SGHNT and CDR2 YYREEE (reference sequence). CDR3 amino acids: CASSTPGQGAYGYTF. The DNA of the CDR3 is TGTGCCAGCAGTACGCCGGGACAGGGGGCCTATGGCTACACCTTC.

V gene TRBV28 combines with J gene TRBJ1-2, with 7 bases aligning to TRBD1. Germline CDR1 reads MDHEN; CDR2 reads SYDVKM. The CDR3 runs 17 residues. After removal of 5 bases from V and 4 bases from J, the junction contained 16 bases not matched to a gene. This CDR3 is CASSRPPGGGVLYGYTF. In nucleotides, the CDR3 is TGTGCCAGCAGTCGACCTCCAGGGGGAGGAGTGCTCTATGGCTACACCTTC.

The V and J genes are TRBV7-8 and TRBJ1-2; possible D gene TRBD1, 6 bases. CDR3 length: 17 amino acids. Germline V gene sequence: CDR1 SGHVS, CDR2 FQNEAQ. With 5 bases removed from V and 6 bases from J, the gap between germline ends came to 25 bases. CDR3 amino acids: CASSPRGGPQHVNGYTF. CDR3 bases: TGTGCCAGCAGCCCCCGTGGGGGGCCACAGCATGTCAATGGCTACACCTTC.

A single count supports this clone. This chain joins TRBV5-4 and TRBJ2-5; TRBD1 might be the D (5 bases). The CDR3 runs 13 residues. CDR1 is SGHNT, CDR2 YYREEE, per germline (reference sequence). Between the trimmed V and J ends, which lost 1 base and 2 bases, there was a span of 6 bases. In DNA, the CDR3 is TGTGCCAGCAGCTTGAACAGGCAAGAGACCCAGTACTTC. Encoded protein: CASSLNRQETQYF.

V usage is TRBV29-1 and J usage is TRBJ1-1; D gene ambiguous. Germline V CDR1 and CDR2: SQVTM, ANQGSEA. Deletions cut 7 bases from V and 6 bases from J, with 9 bases between. CDR3 length: 10 amino acids. The CDR3 DNA follows: TGCAGCGGCCGAGGGCCTGAAGCTTTCTTT. Its translation is CSGRGPEAFF.

In its sample, this clone was seen once. This sequence joins TRBV5-5 and TRBJ2-7, with D perhaps being TRBD1 or TRBD2 (6 bases each). V was cut by 7 bases and J by 5 bases, with 19 bases left in between. This CDR3 comprises 14 residues. The germline gives CDR1 SGHKS, CDR2 YYEKEE (reference sequence). CDR3 protein: CASVIGGQWNEQYF. In DNA, the CDR3 is TGTGCCAGCGTAATCGGGGGCCAGTGGAACGAGCAGTACTTC.

V and J are TRBV20-1 and TRBJ1-1; D gene ambiguous. Per germline, CDR1 DFQATT and CDR2 SNEGSKA (reference sequence). CDR3 length: 10 residues. V lost 3 bases to trimming and J lost 8 bases, with 7 bases between them. CDR3 protein: CSASSGEAFF. In nucleotides, the CDR3 is TGCAGTGCTAGTAGTGGGGAAGCTTTCTTT.

V is TRBV19 and J is TRBJ1-6; 7 bases match TRBD1. Unmatched junction bases numbered 9, after V lost 6 bases and J lost 7 bases. Germline loops: CDR1 LNHDA, CDR2 SQIVND (reference sequence). This CDR3 contains 15 residues. For the CDR3, the DNA is TGTGCCAGTAGCAAGGGGGCAGGGCTGAATTCACCCCTCCACTTT. Translating gives CASSKGAGLNSPLHF.

V usage is TRBV4-1 and J usage is TRBJ2-2; D is undetermined. Between the trimmed V and J ends, which lost 4 bases and 3 bases, there was a span of 12 bases. The CDR3 covers 15 residues. In germline, CDR1 is MGHRA, CDR2 YSYEKL. CDR3 loop: CASSLSQSYTGELFF. CDR3 DNA: TGCGCCAGCAGCCTAAGTCAGTCGTACACCGGGGAGCTGTTTTTT.

This CDR3 reads CASSTRSGTLPFF. In DNA form, the CDR3 reads TGTGCCAGCAGCACACGCTCCGGGACTCTTCCGTTCTTC. The chain is built from TRBV7-9 and TRBJ2-1; a possible D gene is TRBD2 (6 bases). This CDR3 spans 13 amino acids. Germline V gene lookup returns CDR1 SEHNR and CDR2 FQNEAQ (reference sequence). Trimming shortened V by 5 bases and J by 15 bases, and 20 bases separated the two germline ends.